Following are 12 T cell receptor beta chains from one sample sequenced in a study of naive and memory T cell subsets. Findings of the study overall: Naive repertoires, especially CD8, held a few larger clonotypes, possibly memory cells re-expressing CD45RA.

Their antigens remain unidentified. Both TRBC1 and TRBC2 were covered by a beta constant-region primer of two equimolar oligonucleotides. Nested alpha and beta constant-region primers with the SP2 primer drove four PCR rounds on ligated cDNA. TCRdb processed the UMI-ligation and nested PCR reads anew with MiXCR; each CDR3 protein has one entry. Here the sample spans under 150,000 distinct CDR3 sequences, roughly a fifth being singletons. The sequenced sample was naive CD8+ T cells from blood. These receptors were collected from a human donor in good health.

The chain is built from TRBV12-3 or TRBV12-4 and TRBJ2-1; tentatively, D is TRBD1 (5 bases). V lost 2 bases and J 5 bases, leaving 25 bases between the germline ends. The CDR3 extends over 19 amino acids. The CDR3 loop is CASSLYSDLGATDHNEQFF. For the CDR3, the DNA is TGTGCCAGCAGTTTATATTCCGACCTTGGGGCTACCGATCACAATGAGCAGTTCTTC.

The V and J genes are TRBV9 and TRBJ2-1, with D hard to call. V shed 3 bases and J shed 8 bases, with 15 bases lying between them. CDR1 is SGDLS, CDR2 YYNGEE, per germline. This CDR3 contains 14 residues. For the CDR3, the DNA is TGTGCCAGCAGCGGGCGCCGGAGTGCCGATGAGCAGTTCTTC. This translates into CASSGRRSADEQFF.

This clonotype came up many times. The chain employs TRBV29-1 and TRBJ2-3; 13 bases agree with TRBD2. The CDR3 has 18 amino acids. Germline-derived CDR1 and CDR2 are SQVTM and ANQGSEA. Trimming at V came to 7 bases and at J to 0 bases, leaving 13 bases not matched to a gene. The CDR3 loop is CSAYEELAGGSSTDTQYF. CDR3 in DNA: TGCAGCGCCTACGAGGAACTAGCGGGAGGGTCTAGCACAGATACGCAGTATTTT.

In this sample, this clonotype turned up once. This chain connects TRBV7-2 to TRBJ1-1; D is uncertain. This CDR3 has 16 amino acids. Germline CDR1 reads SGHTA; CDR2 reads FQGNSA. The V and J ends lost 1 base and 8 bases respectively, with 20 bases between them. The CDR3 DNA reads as TGTGCCAGCAGCTTAGTTCTTCCGAACCCGAACAAGGAAGCTTTCTTT. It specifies CASSLVLPNPNKEAFF.

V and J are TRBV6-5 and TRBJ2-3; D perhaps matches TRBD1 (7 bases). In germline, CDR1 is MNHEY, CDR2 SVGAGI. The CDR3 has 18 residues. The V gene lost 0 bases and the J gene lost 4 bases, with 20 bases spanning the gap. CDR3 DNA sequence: TGTGCCAGCAGTTACTCGGCACCGTCGCCCAGGGGGGCAGATACGCAGTATTTT. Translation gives CASSYSAPSPRGADTQYF.

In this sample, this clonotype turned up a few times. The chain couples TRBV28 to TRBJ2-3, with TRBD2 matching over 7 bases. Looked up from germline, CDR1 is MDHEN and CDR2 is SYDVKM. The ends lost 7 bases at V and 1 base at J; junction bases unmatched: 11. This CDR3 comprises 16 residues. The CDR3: CASNGREVRGTDTQYF. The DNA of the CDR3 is TGTGCCAGCAACGGTCGGGAGGTCCGGGGCACAGATACGCAGTATTTT.

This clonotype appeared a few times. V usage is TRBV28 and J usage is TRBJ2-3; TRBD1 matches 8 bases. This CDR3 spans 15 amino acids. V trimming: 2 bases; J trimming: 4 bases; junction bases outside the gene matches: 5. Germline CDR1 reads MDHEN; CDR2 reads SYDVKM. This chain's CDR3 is CASSLTGGGSDTQYF. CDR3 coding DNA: TGTGCCAGCAGTTTAACAGGGGGTGGTTCAGATACGCAGTATTTT.

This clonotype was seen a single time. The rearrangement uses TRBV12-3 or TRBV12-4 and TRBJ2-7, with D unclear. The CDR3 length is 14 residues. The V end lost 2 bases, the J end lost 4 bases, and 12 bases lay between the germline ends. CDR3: CASSLFGRPYEQYF. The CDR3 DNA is TGTGCCAGCAGTTTATTTGGCAGGCCTTACGAGCAGTACTTC.

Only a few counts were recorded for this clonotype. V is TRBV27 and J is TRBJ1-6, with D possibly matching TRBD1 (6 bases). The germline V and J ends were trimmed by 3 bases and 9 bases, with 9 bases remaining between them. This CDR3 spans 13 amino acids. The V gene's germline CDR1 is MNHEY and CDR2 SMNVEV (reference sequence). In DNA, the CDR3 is TGTGCCAGCAGTTTCCAGGGGAGTTCACCCCTCCACTTT. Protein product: CASSFQGSSPLHF.

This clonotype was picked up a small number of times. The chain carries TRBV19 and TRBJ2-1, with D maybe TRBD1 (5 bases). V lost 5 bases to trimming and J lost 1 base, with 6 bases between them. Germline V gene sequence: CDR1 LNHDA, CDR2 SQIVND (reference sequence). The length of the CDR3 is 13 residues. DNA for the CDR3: TGTGCCAGTAGTTACAGGTCCTACAATGAGCAGTTCTTC. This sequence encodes CASSYRSYNEQFF.

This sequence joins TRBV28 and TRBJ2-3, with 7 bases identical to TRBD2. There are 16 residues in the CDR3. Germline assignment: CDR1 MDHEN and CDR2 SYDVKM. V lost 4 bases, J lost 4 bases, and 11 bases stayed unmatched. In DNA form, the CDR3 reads TGTGCCAGCAGTTCCCCCAAGCGGGATCCGGCAGATACGCAGTATTTT. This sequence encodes CASSSPKRDPADTQYF.

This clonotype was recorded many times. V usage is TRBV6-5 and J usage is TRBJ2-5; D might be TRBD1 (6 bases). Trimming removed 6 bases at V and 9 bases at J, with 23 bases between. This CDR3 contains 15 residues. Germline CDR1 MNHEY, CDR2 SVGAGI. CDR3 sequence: CASSPLQQGYQAQYF. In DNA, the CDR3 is TGTGCCAGCAGCCCCCTGCAGCAGGGGTATCAGGCCCAGTACTTC.